These T cell receptor beta chains were read from a single sample in a study of OX40 agonist ivuxolimab in advanced cancers. Data came from immunoSEQ multiplex PCR; TCRdb stores just in-frame clones and leaves some out. The sample lists roughly 50,000 clones, around nine tenths occurring once. Sequenced here: CD4+ or CD8+ T cells sorted from blood, sampled in a trial of the OX40 agonist ivuxolimab. The receptors come from an adult with an advanced solid tumor such as melanoma, head and neck, liver or kidney cancer. Both conserved end residues are part of each CDR3. The order of the fields is D gene, V gene, clone size, J gene, CDR3 protein, CDR3 DNA. A D gene is named only where the DNA matches it firmly. Size tells how often a clone was seen (once, few, many) or the class of an expanded clone, and some rows leave it out.

D: NA
V: TRBV11-2
size: NA
J: TRBJ1-1
CDR3: CASSLAVASREAFF
DNA: TGTGCCAGCAGCTTAGCTGTGGCATCGCGTGAAGCTTTCTTT

D: TRBD2
V: TRBV30
size: NA
J: TRBJ2-1
CDR3: CAWQAGGYNEQFF
DNA: TGTGCCTGGCAGGCGGGAGGGTACAATGAGCAGTTCTTC

D: TRBD2
V: TRBV19
size: NA
J: TRBJ2-1
CDR3: CASSTVGGEQFF
DNA: TGTGCCAGTAGTACGGTGGGGGGGGAGCAGTTCTTC

D: TRBD1
V: TRBV4-3
size: NA
J: TRBJ2-5
CDR3: CASSGHRDRGQEETQYF
DNA: TGCGCCAGCAGCGGACACCGGGACAGGGGGCAAGAAGAGACCCAGTACTTC

D: TRBD1
V: TRBV30
size: NA
J: TRBJ1-5
CDR3: CAWSGGQGEGQPQHF
DNA: TGTGCCTGGAGCGGGGGGCAGGGGGAGGGTCAGCCCCAGCATTTT

D: NA
V: TRBV18
size: NA
J: TRBJ1-4
CDR3: CASSPANPGGNEKLFF
DNA: TGTGCCAGCTCACCAGCCAATCCCGGGGGTAATGAAAAACTGTTTTTT

D: NA
V: TRBV19
size: NA
J: TRBJ2-2
CDR3: CASRAGGRTGELFF
DNA: TGTGCCAGTAGAGCCGGGGGGCGGACCGGGGAGCTGTTTTTT

D: NA
V: TRBV19
size: NA
J: TRBJ1-3
CDR3: CASSPSGNTIYF
DNA: TGTGCCAGTAGTCCCTCTGGAAACACCATATATTTT

D: TRBD1
V: TRBV28
size: NA
J: TRBJ1-1
CDR3: CASSSGQAYTEAFF
DNA: TGTGCCAGCAGTTCAGGACAGGCCTACACTGAAGCTTTCTTT

D: NA
V: TRBV19
size: NA
J: TRBJ1-5
CDR3: CASSIVGGNSNQPQHF
DNA: TGTGCCAGTAGTATAGTGGGGGGGAACAGCAATCAGCCCCAGCATTTT

D: NA
V: TRBV23-1
size: NA
J: TRBJ1-2
CDR3: CASSQSSSHYGYTF
DNA: TGCGCCAGCAGTCAATCGAGCAGCCACTATGGCTACACCTTC

D: NA
V: TRBV6-1
size: few
J: TRBJ1-1
CDR3: CASRTGTTNTEAFF
DNA: TGTGCCAGCAGAACCGGGACAACGAACACTGAAGCTTTCTTT

D: NA
V: TRBV18
size: NA
J: TRBJ2-1
CDR3: CASSSEEVPYNEQFF
DNA: TGTGCCAGCTCATCCGAGGAGGTCCCCTACAATGAGCAGTTCTTC

D: NA
V: TRBV11-1
size: once
J: TRBJ2-7
CDR3: CASSTQTGSYEQYF
DNA: TGTGCCAGCAGCACTCAGACAGGCTCCTACGAGCAGTACTTC

D: NA
V: TRBV5-1
size: NA
J: TRBJ2-7
CDR3: CASSQGPPLNEQYF
DNA: TGCGCCAGCAGCCAGGGACCGCCCCTAAACGAGCAGTACTTC

D: TRBD1
V: TRBV27
size: NA
J: TRBJ1-5
CDR3: CASSPQTGFNQPQHF
DNA: TGTGCCAGCAGTCCCCAGACAGGGTTCAATCAGCCCCAGCATTTT

D: TRBD2
V: TRBV12-5
size: NA
J: TRBJ2-4
CDR3: CASGGWEGAKNIQYF
DNA: TGTGCTAGTGGTGGCTGGGAGGGGGCCAAAAACATTCAGTACTTC

D: TRBD2
V: TRBV2
size: NA
J: TRBJ2-7
CDR3: CASSEREYVDEQYF
DNA: TGTGCCAGCAGTGAGCGGGAGTATGTGGACGAGCAGTACTTC

D: TRBD2
V: TRBV4-1
size: NA
J: TRBJ2-2
CDR3: CASSQESIAGGFTGELFF
DNA: TGCGCCAGCAGCCAAGAGTCCATAGCGGGGGGTTTTACCGGGGAGCTGTTTTTT

D: TRBD1
V: TRBV5-1
size: NA
J: TRBJ2-5
CDR3: CASSLEQGAGTQYF
DNA: TGCGCCAGCAGCTTGGAACAGGGGGCAGGGACCCAGTACTTC

D: TRBD2
V: TRBV30
size: NA
J: TRBJ2-7
CDR3: CAWRLGGWTSGAYEQYF
DNA: TGTGCCTGGAGACTAGGGGGCTGGACTAGCGGGGCCTACGAGCAGTACTTC

D: NA
V: TRBV28
size: NA
J: TRBJ2-7
CDR3: CASSLYEQYF
DNA: TGTGCCAGCAGTTTGTACGAGCAGTACTTC

D: NA
V: TRBV7-9
size: NA
J: TRBJ1-1
CDR3: CASSLAGINTEAFF
DNA: TGTGCCAGCAGCTTAGCAGGGATTAACACTGAAGCTTTCTTT

D: NA
V: TRBV19
size: NA
J: TRBJ1-5
CDR3: CASSKVINSNQPQHF
DNA: TGTGCCAGTAGTAAAGTCATCAATAGCAATCAGCCCCAGCATTTT

D: NA
V: TRBV6-6
size: NA
J: TRBJ2-6
CDR3: CASSPELSGANVLTF
DNA: TGTGCCAGCAGTCCCGAGTTGTCTGGGGCCAACGTCCTGACTTTC

D: NA
V: TRBV4-2
size: NA
J: TRBJ2-6
CDR3: CASSQEWDPGANVLTF
DNA: TGTGCCAGCAGCCAAGAGTGGGACCCTGGGGCCAACGTCCTGACTTTC

D: TRBD1
V: TRBV12-5
size: NA
J: TRBJ2-7
CDR3: CASGRAGGEQYF
DNA: TGTGCTAGTGGCCGAGCAGGGGGCGAGCAGTACTTC

D: NA
V: TRBV11-3
size: NA
J: TRBJ2-3
CDR3: CASSLVGADTQYF
DNA: TGTGCCAGCAGCTTAGTAGGGGCGGATACGCAGTATTTT

D: TRBD1
V: TRBV12-5
size: NA
J: TRBJ2-7
CDR3: CASGLAGTGSREQYF
DNA: TGTGCTAGTGGTTTGGCCGGGACAGGGAGCCGTGAGCAGTACTTC

D: TRBD2
V: TRBV18
size: NA
J: TRBJ2-7
CDR3: CASSALAGASSYEQYF
DNA: TGTGCCAGCTCAGCCCTAGCGGGGGCTAGCTCCTACGAGCAGTACTTC

D: TRBD1
V: TRBV19
size: NA
J: TRBJ1-2
CDR3: CASSPDGQGGYGYTF
DNA: TGTGCCAGTAGTCCCGACGGACAGGGAGGCTATGGCTACACCTTC

D: NA
V: TRBV7-6
size: NA
J: TRBJ2-7
CDR3: CASSLDTGRQYF
DNA: TGTGCCAGCAGCTTAGATACAGGGCGGCAGTACTTC

D: NA
V: TRBV7-2
size: NA
J: TRBJ2-5
CDR3: CASSLNRARETQYF
DNA: TGTGCCAGCAGCTTAAACAGGGCAAGAGAGACCCAGTACTTC

D: TRBD2
V: TRBV9
size: NA
J: TRBJ2-1
CDR3: CASSAYGTSGFYNEQFF
DNA: TGTGCCAGCAGCGCCTACGGGACTAGCGGTTTCTACAATGAGCAGTTCTTC

D: NA
V: TRBV28
size: NA
J: TRBJ1-5
CDR3: CASRYAGVSQPQHF
DNA: TGTGCCAGCAGATATGCAGGGGTTTCTCAGCCCCAGCATTTT

D: NA
V: TRBV10-1
size: NA
J: TRBJ2-7
CDR3: CASSALGSAYEQYF
DNA: TGCGCCAGCAGTGCCCTGGGATCGGCCTACGAGCAGTACTTC

D: NA
V: TRBV12-5
size: NA
J: TRBJ2-7
CDR3: CASGLVNLGGQKTYEQYF
DNA: TGTGCTAGTGGTTTGGTCAACCTCGGGGGACAAAAAACCTACGAGCAGTACTTC

D: TRBD1
V: TRBV10-3
size: NA
J: TRBJ1-2
CDR3: CAISGQDRDYGYTF
DNA: TGTGCCATCAGTGGACAGGACAGGGACTATGGCTACACCTTC

D: TRBD2
V: TRBV6-5
size: NA
J: TRBJ2-1
CDR3: CASSPLAGGYNEQFF
DNA: TGTGCCAGCAGCCCCCTAGCGGGAGGGTACAATGAGCAGTTCTTC

D: NA
V: TRBV4-1
size: NA
J: TRBJ2-7
CDR3: CASSQAARLPYEQYF
DNA: TGCGCCAGCAGCCAAGCGGCGAGACTACCCTACGAGCAGTACTTC

D: NA
V: TRBV28
size: NA
J: TRBJ1-2
CDR3: CASNSNYGYTF
DNA: TGTGCCAGCAATTCGAACTATGGCTACACCTTC

D: NA
V: TRBV5-1
size: NA
J: TRBJ2-3
CDR3: CASSDPGRPLSYRGSHTDTQYF
DNA: TGCGCCAGCTCGGATCCGGGCAGGCCCCTTTCCTATAGGGGATCCCACACAGATACGCAGTATTTT

D: NA
V: TRBV27
size: NA
J: TRBJ2-7
CDR3: CASSLLPETYEQYF
DNA: TGTGCCAGCAGTTTATTGCCGGAGACCTACGAGCAGTACTTC

D: NA
V: TRBV5-4
size: NA
J: TRBJ1-1
CDR3: CASSLVGGTNTEAFF
DNA: TGTGCCAGCAGCTTGGTAGGGGGAACCAACACTGAAGCTTTCTTT

D: TRBD1
V: TRBV2
size: NA
J: TRBJ2-7
CDR3: CAGRTGLTYEQYF
DNA: TGTGCCGGCCGGACAGGACTGACCTACGAGCAGTACTTC

D: TRBD1
V: TRBV28
size: NA
J: TRBJ2-3
CDR3: CASRVPGQGLDTQYF
DNA: TGTGCCAGCAGAGTACCGGGACAGGGGTTGGATACGCAGTATTTT

D: NA
V: TRBV19
size: few
J: TRBJ1-5
CDR3: CASSSHSNQPQHF
DNA: TGTGCCAGTAGTTCGCACAGCAATCAGCCCCAGCATTTT

D: NA
V: TRBV7-2
size: NA
J: TRBJ2-1
CDR3: CASSPKSYNEQFF
DNA: TGTGCCAGCAGCCCCAAATCCTACAATGAGCAGTTCTTC

D: NA
V: TRBV7-7
size: NA
J: TRBJ2-2
CDR3: CASSLALSTGELFF
DNA: TGTGCCAGCAGCTTAGCGCTGTCTACCGGGGAGCTGTTTTTT

D: NA
V: TRBV6-1
size: NA
J: TRBJ2-2
CDR3: CASRSENTGELFF
DNA: TGTGCCAGCAGGTCAGAAAACACCGGGGAGCTGTTTTTT

D: NA
V: TRBV5-1
size: NA
J: TRBJ2-5
CDR3: CASSTEETQYF
DNA: TGCGCCAGCAGCACCGAGGAGACCCAGTACTTC

D: NA
V: TRBV2
size: NA
J: TRBJ2-7
CDR3: CASGSDGGNRYEQYF
DNA: TGTGCCAGTGGATCGGACGGCGGCAACCGCTACGAGCAGTACTTC

D: NA
V: TRBV5-1
size: NA
J: TRBJ1-2
CDR3: CASSLTFTVNYGYTF
DNA: TGCGCCAGCAGCTTGACGTTTACGGTAAACTATGGCTACACCTTC

D: NA
V: TRBV12-5
size: NA
J: TRBJ1-3
CDR3: CASGPGNTIYF
DNA: TGTGCTAGTGGGCCAGGAAACACCATATATTTT

D: NA
V: TRBV4-1
size: once
J: TRBJ1-1
CDR3: CASSPEQLMNTEAFF
DNA: TGCGCCAGCAGCCCCGAACAGCTAATGAACACTGAAGCTTTCTTT